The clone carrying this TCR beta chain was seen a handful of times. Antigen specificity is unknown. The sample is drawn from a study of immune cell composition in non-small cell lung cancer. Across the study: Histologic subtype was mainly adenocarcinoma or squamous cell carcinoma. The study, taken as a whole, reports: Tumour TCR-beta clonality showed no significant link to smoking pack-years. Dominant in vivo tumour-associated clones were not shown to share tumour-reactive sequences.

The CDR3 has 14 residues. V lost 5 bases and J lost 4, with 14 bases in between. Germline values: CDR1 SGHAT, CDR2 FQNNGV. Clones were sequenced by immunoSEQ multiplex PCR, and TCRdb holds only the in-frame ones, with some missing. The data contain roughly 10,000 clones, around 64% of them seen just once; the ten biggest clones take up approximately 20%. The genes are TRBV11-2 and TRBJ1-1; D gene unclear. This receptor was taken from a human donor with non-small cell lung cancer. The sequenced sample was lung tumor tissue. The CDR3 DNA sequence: TGTGCCAGCAGCCCCGGGCGGGGTGGCACTGAAGCTTTCTTT. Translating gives CASSPGRGGTEAFF.